The sequence of this TCR beta chain was determined in a study of siplizumab effects on memory and regulatory T cells. Study results and limitations: Researchers could map only a minor fraction of alloreactive clones to unstimulated subsets. Memory cells seemed less diverse than naive T cells, which also seemed major contributors to the alloresponse. The suppressive capacity of proliferating Tregs from siplizumab cultures remained unconfirmed.

Details on this clone: As yet, its antigen is unknown.

Assaying covered about 10^5 TCR templates per sample. The data were produced by immunoSEQ multiplex PCR, yet TCRdb's version contains in-frame clones alone and is incomplete. The sample lists approximately 94,000 clones; more than 85% were seen once. V lost 5 bases to trimming and J lost 6 bases; unmatched junction nucleotides: 8. Germline-derived CDR1 and CDR2 are PRHDT and FYEKMQ (reference sequence). CDR3 length: 15 amino acids. The rearrangement links TRBV13 to TRBJ2-7, with 12 bases that match TRBD1. The specimen sequenced was CD8+ T cells sorted from blood. The receptor comes from a human donor in good health. The chain's CDR3 is CASSGGTGGLSEQYF. For the CDR3, the DNA is TGTGCCAGCAGCGGGGGGACAGGGGGCCTAAGCGAGCAGTACTTC.